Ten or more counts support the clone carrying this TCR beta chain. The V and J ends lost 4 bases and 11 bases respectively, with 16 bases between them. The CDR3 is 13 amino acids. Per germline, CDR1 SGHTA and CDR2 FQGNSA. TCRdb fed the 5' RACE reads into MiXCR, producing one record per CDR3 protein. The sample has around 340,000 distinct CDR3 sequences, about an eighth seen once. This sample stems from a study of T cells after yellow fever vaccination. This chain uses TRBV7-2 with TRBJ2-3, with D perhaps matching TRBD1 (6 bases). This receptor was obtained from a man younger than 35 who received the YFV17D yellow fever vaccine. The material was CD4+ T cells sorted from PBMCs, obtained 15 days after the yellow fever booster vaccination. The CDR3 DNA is TGTGCCAGCAGCTCCATGGACAGTTCACGGCAGTATTTT. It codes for CASSSMDSSRQYF.